This is a list of T cell receptor beta chains from one sample in a study of vaccination effects on CD4 cells after COVID-19. Their specific antigens are unknown. Data came from immunoSEQ multiplex PCR; TCRdb stores just in-frame clones and leaves some out. This table has roughly 45,000 clones, approximately 70% appearing once. The sequenced sample was CD4+ T cells from PBMCs cultured with a peptide pool, obtained before COVID-19 vaccination. The receptors stem from a human donor who had a prior SARS-CoV-2 infection. CDR3s include the opening cysteine and the closing phenylalanine or tryptophan. Fields, in order: clone size, J gene, D gene, V gene, CDR3 DNA, CDR3 protein. D genes are given only for firm matches. The size field is filled for only some rows; it gives once, few, many or a size class.

clone size: .
J gene: TRBJ2-1
D gene: .
V gene: TRBV7-6
CDR3 DNA: TGTGCCAGCAGCGGAGGCGGGACGGGCTTTCGGCCTGAGCAGTTCTTC
CDR3 protein: CASSGGGTGFRPEQFF

clone size: .
J gene: TRBJ1-4
D gene: .
V gene: TRBV9
CDR3 DNA: TGTGCCAGCAGCGTAGGTGCCCGACCAACTAATGAAAAACTGTTTTTT
CDR3 protein: CASSVGARPTNEKLFF

clone size: .
J gene: TRBJ2-7
D gene: .
V gene: TRBV7-8
CDR3 DNA: TGTGCCAGCAGCCCCGGCCCGGGAGAAGAGCAGTACTTC
CDR3 protein: CASSPGPGEEQYF

clone size: .
J gene: TRBJ1-2
D gene: TRBD1
V gene: TRBV6-2/TRBV6-3
CDR3 DNA: TGTGCCAGCAGTGACGGATCGGGACAGGGATCATATGGCTACACCTTC
CDR3 protein: CASSDGSGQGSYGYTF

clone size: once
J gene: TRBJ1-4
D gene: TRBD1
V gene: TRBV4-1
CDR3 DNA: TGCGCCAGCAGCCAAGATATGAGAGGGGGCTCGGGTGAAAAACTGTTTTTT
CDR3 protein: CASSQDMRGGSGEKLFF

clone size: large
J gene: TRBJ2-1
D gene: TRBD2
V gene: TRBV3-1/TRBV3-2
CDR3 DNA: TGTGCCAGCAGCCAAGAACACGCACTAGCGGGACCCACGACAAATTACAATGAGCAGTTCTTC
CDR3 protein: CASSQEHALAGPTTNYNEQFF

clone size: few
J gene: TRBJ2-1
D gene: TRBD2
V gene: TRBV18
CDR3 DNA: TGTGCCAGCTCACCGCTAGCGGGGGTCAGGGTGAACAATGAGCAGTTCTTC
CDR3 protein: CASSPLAGVRVNNEQFF

clone size: few
J gene: TRBJ2-7
D gene: .
V gene: TRBV2
CDR3 DNA: TGTGCCAGCAGTGAGGGCGGCGGTACCTACGAGCAGTACTTC
CDR3 protein: CASSEGGGTYEQYF

clone size: few
J gene: TRBJ1-1
D gene: TRBD1
V gene: TRBV11-3
CDR3 DNA: TGTGCCAGCAGCTGGACAGGGGGCGACACTGAAGCTTTCTTT
CDR3 protein: CASSWTGGDTEAFF

clone size: .
J gene: TRBJ2-3
D gene: TRBD2
V gene: TRBV20-1
CDR3 DNA: TGCATGACTAGCGGGTCTGATACGCAGTATTTT
CDR3 protein: CMTSGSDTQYF

clone size: .
J gene: TRBJ1-1
D gene: .
V gene: TRBV18
CDR3 DNA: TGTGCCAGCTCACTCCTACTTGGGCCAAACACTGAAGCTTTCTTT
CDR3 protein: CASSLLLGPNTEAFF

clone size: .
J gene: TRBJ1-4
D gene: .
V gene: TRBV12-3/TRBV12-4
CDR3 DNA: TGTGCCAGCAGTCCTGACAGGTTCGGAAAACTGTTTTTT
CDR3 protein: CASSPDRFGKLFF

clone size: .
J gene: TRBJ2-7
D gene: TRBD1
V gene: TRBV24-1
CDR3 DNA: TGTGCCACCAGTGTGGCGGACAGGCCACACTACGAGCAGTACTTC
CDR3 protein: CATSVADRPHYEQYF

clone size: few
J gene: TRBJ2-1
D gene: .
V gene: TRBV11-3
CDR3 DNA: TGTGCCACCGCCTCGGACGCCAACAATGAGCAGTTCTTC
CDR3 protein: CATASDANNEQFF

clone size: .
J gene: TRBJ2-2
D gene: .
V gene: TRBV5-1
CDR3 DNA: TGCGCCAGCAGCTTGGATTTATTAGGGCGGGCCGAGGATCTTAGGGCCGGGGAGCTGTTTTTT
CDR3 protein: CASSLDLLGRAEDLRAGELFF

clone size: .
J gene: TRBJ2-7
D gene: .
V gene: TRBV24-1
CDR3 DNA: TGTGCCACCAGTGACTCGATCCCGGGACCAAAGAGGTCCGAGCAGTACTTC
CDR3 protein: CATSDSIPGPKRSEQYF

clone size: .
J gene: TRBJ2-7
D gene: .
V gene: TRBV7-9
CDR3 DNA: TGTGCCATCGAACCCGGGACTCGAAACAACGAGCAGTACTTC
CDR3 protein: CAIEPGTRNNEQYF

clone size: .
J gene: TRBJ1-2
D gene: .
V gene: TRBV6-6
CDR3 DNA: TGTGCCAGCAGTTACGGTGGGGGCGCATTCTATGGCTACACCTTC
CDR3 protein: CASSYGGGAFYGYTF

clone size: .
J gene: TRBJ2-2
D gene: TRBD1
V gene: TRBV11-3
CDR3 DNA: TGTGCCAGCAGTTCGGACAGGGGACCCACCGGGGAGCTGTTTTTT
CDR3 protein: CASSSDRGPTGELFF